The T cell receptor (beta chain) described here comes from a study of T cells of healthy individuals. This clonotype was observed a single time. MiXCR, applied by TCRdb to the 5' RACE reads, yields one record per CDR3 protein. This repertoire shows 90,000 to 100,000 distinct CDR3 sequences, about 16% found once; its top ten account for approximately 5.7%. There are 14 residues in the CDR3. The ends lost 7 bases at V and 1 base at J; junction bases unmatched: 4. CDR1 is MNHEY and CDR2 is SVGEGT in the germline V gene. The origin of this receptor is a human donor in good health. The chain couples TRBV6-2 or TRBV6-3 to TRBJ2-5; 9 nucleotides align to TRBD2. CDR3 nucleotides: TGTGCCAGCAACCTAGCGGGGCCCCAAGAGACCCAGTACTTC. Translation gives CASNLAGPQETQYF.